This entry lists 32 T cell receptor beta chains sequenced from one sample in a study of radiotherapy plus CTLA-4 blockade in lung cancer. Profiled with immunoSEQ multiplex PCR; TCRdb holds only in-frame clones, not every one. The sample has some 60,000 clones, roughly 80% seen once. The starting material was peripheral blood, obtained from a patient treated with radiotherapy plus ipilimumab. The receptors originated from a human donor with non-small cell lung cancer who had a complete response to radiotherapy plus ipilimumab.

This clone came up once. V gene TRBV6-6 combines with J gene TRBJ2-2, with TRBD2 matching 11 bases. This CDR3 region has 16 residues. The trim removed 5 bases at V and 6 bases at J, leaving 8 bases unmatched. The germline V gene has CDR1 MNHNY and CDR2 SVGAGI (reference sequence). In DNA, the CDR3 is TGTGCCAGCAGTCTGACTAGCGGGGTGAAGGCCGGGGAGCTGTTTTTT. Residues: CASSLTSGVKAGELFF.

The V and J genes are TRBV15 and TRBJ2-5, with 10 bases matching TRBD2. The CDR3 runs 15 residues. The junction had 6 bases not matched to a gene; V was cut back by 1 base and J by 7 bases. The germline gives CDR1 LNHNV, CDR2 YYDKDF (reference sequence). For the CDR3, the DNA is TGTGCCACCAGCAGAGTATTAGCGGGAGGCGGGACCCAGTACTTC. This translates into CATSRVLAGGGTQYF.

The CDR3 DNA sequence: TGCAGCGTTAGGACTAGCAGGTACGAGCAGTACGTC. Translation gives CSVRTSRYEQYV. V is TRBV29-1 and J is TRBJ2-7; TRBD2 aligns across 8 bases. With V trimmed by 5 bases and J by 4 bases, 4 bases remained unmatched. This CDR3 region has 12 residues. Germline CDR1 and CDR2: SQVTM and ANQGSEA.

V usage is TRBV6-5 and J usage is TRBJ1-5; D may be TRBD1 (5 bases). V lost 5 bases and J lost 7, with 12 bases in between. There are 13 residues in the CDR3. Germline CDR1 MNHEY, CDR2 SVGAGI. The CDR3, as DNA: TGTGCCAGCAGTCCGGAAAGGGGACAGCCCCAGCATTTT. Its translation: CASSPERGQPQHF.

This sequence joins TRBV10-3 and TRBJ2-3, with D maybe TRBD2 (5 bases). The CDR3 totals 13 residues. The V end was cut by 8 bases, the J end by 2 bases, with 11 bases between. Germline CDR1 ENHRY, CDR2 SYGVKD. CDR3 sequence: CAIGPGNTDTQYF. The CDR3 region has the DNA TGTGCCATCGGCCCCGGGAACACAGATACGCAGTATTTT.

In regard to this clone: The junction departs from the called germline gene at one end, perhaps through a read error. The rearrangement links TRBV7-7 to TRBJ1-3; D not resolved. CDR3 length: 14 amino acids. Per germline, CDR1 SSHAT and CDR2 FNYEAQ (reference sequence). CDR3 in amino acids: CASSSSLDGNTIYF. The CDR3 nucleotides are TGTGCTAGCAGCTCTAGTCTGGATGGAAACACCATATATTTT.

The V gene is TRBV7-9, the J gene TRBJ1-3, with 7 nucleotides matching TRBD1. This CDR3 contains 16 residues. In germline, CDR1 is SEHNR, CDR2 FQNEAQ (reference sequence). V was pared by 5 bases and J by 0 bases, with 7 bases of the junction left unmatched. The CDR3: CASSPDRASSGNTIYF. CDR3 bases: TGTGCCAGCAGCCCTGACAGGGCGAGCTCTGGAAACACCATATATTTT.

In DNA form, the CDR3 reads TGTGCCAGCAGCCCGGAGGGGTCTGCAACTAATGAAAAACTGTTTTTT. This gives the protein CASSPEGSATNEKLFF. The chain links TRBV5-4 to TRBJ1-4; possible D gene TRBD1, 5 bases. Trimming removed 4 bases from V and 0 bases from J, with 13 bases in between. Per germline, CDR1 SGHNT and CDR2 YYREEE (reference sequence). The CDR3 extends over 16 amino acids.

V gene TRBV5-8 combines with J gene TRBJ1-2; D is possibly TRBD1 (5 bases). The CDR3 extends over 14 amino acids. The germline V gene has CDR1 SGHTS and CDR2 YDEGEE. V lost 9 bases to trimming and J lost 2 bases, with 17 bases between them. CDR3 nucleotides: TGTGCCACCCACCTTCCCGACAGCAACTATGGCTACACCTTC. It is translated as CATHLPDSNYGYTF.

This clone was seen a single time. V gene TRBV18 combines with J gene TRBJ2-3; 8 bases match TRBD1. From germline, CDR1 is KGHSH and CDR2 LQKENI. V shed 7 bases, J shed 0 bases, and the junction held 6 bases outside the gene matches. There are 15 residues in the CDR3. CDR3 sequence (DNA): TGTGCCAGCTTCGGACAGGGATCTAGCACAGATACGCAGTATTTT. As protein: CASFGQGSSTDTQYF.

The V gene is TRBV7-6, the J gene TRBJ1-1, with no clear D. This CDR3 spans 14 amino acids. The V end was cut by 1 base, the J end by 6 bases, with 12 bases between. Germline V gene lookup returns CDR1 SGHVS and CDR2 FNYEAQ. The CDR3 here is CASSLEAGLPEAFF. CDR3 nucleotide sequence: TGTGCCAGCAGCTTAGAGGCGGGCTTGCCTGAAGCTTTCTTT.

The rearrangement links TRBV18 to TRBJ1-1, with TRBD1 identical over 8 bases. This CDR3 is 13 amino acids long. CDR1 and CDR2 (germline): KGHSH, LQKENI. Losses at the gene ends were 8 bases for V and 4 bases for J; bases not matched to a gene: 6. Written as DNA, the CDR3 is TGTGCCAGCCGTCAGGGGGCTGTCACTGAAGCTTTCTTT. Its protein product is CASRQGAVTEAFF.

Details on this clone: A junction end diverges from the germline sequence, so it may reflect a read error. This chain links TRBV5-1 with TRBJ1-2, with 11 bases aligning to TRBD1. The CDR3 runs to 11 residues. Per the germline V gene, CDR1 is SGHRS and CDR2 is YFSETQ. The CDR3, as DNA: TGCGCCAGCAGGTGGACAGGGGGCCTCCTATTC. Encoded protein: CASRWTGGLLF. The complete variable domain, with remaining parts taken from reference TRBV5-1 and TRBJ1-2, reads KAGVTQTPRYLIKTRGQQVTLSCSPISGHRSVSWYQQTPGQGLQFLFEYFSETQRNKGNFPGRFSGRQFSNSRSEMNVSTLELGDSALYLCASRWTGGLLFGSGTRLTVV.

The CDR3 loop is CSVLRETQYF. The CDR3 DNA reads as TGCAGCGTCCTCCGGGAGACCCAGTACTTC. This sequence joins TRBV29-1 and TRBJ2-5; D is undetermined. The CDR3 has 10 amino acids. V lost 6 bases, J lost 5 bases, and 7 bases lay in between. Germline CDR1 and CDR2: SQVTM and ANQGSEA.

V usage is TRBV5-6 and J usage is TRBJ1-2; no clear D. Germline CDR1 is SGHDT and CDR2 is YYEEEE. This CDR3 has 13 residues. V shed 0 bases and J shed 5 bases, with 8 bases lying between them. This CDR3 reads CASSLGAGYGYTF. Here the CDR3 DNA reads TGTGCCAGCAGCTTGGGGGCTGGGTATGGCTACACCTTC.

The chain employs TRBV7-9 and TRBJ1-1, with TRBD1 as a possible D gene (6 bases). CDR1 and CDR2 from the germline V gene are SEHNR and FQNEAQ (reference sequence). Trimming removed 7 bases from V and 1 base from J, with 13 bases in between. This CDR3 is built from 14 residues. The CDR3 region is CASTPKTGNTEAFF. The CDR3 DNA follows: TGTGCCAGCACCCCGAAGACAGGGAACACTGAAGCTTTCTTT.

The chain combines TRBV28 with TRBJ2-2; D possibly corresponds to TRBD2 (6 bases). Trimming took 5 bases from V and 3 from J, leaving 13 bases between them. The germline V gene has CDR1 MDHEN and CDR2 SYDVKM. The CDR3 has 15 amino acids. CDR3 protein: CASSGEREYTGELFF. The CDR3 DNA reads TGTGCCAGCAGTGGGGAACGGGAGTACACCGGGGAGCTGTTTTTT. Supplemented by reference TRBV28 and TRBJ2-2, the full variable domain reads DVKVTQSSRYLVKRTGEKVFLECVQDMDHENMFWYRQDPGLGLRLIYFSYDVKMKEKGDIPEGYSVSREKKERFSLILESASTNQTSMYLCASSGEREYTGELFFGEGSRLTVL.

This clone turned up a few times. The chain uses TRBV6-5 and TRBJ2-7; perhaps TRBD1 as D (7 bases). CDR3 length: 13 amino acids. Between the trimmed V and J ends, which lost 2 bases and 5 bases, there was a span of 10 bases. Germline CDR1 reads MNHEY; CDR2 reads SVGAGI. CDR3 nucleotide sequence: TGTGCCAGCAGTTACGACAGGGAGGACGAGCAGTACTTC. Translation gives CASSYDREDEQYF.

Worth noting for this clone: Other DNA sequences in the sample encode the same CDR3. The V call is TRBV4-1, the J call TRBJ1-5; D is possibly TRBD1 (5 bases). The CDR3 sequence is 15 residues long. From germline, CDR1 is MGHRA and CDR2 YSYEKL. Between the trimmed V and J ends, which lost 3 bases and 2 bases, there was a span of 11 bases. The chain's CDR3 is CASSQSDRGNQPQHF. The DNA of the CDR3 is TGCGCCAGCAGCCAGTCAGACAGAGGCAATCAGCCCCAGCATTTT.

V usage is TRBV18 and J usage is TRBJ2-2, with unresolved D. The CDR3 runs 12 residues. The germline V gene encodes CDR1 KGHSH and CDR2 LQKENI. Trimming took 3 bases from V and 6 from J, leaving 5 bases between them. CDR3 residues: CASSPIPGELFF. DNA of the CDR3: TGTGCCAGCTCACCTATCCCCGGGGAGCTGTTTTTT. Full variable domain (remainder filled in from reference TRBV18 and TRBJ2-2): NAGVMQNPRHLVRRRGQEARLRCSPMKGHSHVYWYRQLPEEGLKFMVYLQKENIIDESGMPKERFSAEFPKEGPSILRIQQVVRGDSAAYFCASSPIPGELFFGEGSRLTVL.

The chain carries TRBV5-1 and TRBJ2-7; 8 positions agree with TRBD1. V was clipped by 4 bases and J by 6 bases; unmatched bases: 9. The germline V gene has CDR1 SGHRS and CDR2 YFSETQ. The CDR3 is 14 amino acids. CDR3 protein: CASSVTGDPFEQYF. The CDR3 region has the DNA TGCGCCAGCAGCGTGACAGGGGATCCCTTCGAGCAGTACTTC.

The CDR3 DNA reads TGTGCCAGCAACTCGGGGGGACTAGCGAGCACAGATACGCAGTATTTT. Protein product: CASNSGGLASTDTQYF. The rearrangement uses TRBV5-6 and TRBJ2-3; 10 bases match TRBD2. With 6 bases clipped from V and 0 bases from J, the junction kept 7 bases outside the gene matches. The germline gives CDR1 SGHDT, CDR2 YYEEEE. The CDR3 extends over 16 amino acids. Using reference TRBV5-6 and TRBJ2-3 for the parts outside the CDR3, the full variable domain is DAGVTQSPTHLIKTRGQQVTLRCSPKSGHDTVSWYQQALGQGPQFIFQYYEEEERQRGNFPDRFSGHQFPNYSSELNVNALLLGDSALYLCASNSGGLASTDTQYFGPGTRLTVL.

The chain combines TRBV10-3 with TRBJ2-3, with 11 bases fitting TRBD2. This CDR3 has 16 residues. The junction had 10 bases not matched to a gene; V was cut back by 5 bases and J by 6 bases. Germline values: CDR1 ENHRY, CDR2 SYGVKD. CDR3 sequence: CAISSNSGRAVDTQYF. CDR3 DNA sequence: TGTGCCATCAGTTCAAATAGCGGGAGGGCCGTCGATACGCAGTATTTT.

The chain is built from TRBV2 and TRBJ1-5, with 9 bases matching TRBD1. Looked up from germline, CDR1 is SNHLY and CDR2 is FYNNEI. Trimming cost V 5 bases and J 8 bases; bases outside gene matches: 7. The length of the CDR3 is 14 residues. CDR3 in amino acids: CASSKGRDREPQHF. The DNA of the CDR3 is TGTGCCAGCAGTAAAGGCCGGGACAGGGAGCCCCAGCATTTT.

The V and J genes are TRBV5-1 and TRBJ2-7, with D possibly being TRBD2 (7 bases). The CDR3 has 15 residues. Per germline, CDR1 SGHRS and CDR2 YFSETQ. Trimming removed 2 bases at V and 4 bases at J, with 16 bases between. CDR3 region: CASSLGGGPFYEQYV. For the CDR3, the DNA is TGCGCCAGCAGCTTAGGGGGAGGGCCCTTTTACGAGCAGTACGTC.

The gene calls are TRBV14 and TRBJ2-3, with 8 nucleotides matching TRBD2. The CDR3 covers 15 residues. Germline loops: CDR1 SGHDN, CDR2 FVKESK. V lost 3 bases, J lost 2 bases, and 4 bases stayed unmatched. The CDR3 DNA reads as TGTGCCAGCAGCCACAGCGGGAGATCCACAGATACGCAGTATTTT. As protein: CASSHSGRSTDTQYF.

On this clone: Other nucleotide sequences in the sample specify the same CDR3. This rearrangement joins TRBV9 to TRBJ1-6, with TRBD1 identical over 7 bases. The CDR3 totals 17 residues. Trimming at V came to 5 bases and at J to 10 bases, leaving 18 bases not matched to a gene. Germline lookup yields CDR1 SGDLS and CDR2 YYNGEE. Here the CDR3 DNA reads TGTGCCAGCAGAGAGACAGGGTACAGTTCAAAGTACTCACCCCTCCACTTT. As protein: CASRETGYSSKYSPLHF.

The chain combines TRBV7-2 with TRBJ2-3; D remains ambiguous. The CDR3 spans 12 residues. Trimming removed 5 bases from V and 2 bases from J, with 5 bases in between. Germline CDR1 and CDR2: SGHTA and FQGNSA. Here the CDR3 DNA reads TGTGCCAGCAGCCCGTACACAGATACGCAGTATTTT. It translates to CASSPYTDTQYF.

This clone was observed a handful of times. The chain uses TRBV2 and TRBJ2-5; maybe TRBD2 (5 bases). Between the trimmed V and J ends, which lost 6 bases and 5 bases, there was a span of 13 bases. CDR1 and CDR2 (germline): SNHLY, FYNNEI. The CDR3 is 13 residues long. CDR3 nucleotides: TGTGCCAGCAGAGAGGGAGTGGGGGAGACCCAGTACTTC. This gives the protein CASREGVGETQYF.

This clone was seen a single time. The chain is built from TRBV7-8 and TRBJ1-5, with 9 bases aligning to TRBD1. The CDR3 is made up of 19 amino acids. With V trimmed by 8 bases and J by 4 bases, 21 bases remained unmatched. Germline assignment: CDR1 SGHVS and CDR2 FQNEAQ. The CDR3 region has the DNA TGTGCCAGCGTTAAGGACAGGGGCGAACTAACCATCTTAAATCAGCCCCAGCATTTT. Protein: CASVKDRGELTILNQPQHF.

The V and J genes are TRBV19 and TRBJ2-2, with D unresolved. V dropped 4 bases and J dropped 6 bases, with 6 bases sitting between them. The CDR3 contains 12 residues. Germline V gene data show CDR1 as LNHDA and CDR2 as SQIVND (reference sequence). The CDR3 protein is CASSTPAGELFF. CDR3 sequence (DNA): TGTGCCAGTAGTACGCCGGCCGGGGAGCTGTTTTTT. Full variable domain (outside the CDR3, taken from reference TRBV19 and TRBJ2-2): DGGITQSPKYLFRKEGQNVTLSCEQNLNHDAMYWYRQDPGQGLRLIYYSQIVNDFQKGDIAEGYSVSREKKESFPLTVTSAQKNPTAFYLCASSTPAGELFFGEGSRLTVL.

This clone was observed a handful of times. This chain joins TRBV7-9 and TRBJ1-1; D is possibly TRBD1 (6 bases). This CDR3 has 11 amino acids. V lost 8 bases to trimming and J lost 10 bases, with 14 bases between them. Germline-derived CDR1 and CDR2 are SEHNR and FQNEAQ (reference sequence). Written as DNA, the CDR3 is TGTGCCAGCCGGGGGGGCTCGGGAGCTTTCTTT. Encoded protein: CASRGGSGAFF. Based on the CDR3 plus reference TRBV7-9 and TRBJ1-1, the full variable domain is DTGVSQNPRHKITKRGQNVTFRCDPISEHNRLYWYRQTLGQGPEFLTYFQNEAQLEKSRLLSDRFSAERPKGSFSTLEIQRTEQGDSAMYLCASRGGSGAFFGQGTRLTVV.